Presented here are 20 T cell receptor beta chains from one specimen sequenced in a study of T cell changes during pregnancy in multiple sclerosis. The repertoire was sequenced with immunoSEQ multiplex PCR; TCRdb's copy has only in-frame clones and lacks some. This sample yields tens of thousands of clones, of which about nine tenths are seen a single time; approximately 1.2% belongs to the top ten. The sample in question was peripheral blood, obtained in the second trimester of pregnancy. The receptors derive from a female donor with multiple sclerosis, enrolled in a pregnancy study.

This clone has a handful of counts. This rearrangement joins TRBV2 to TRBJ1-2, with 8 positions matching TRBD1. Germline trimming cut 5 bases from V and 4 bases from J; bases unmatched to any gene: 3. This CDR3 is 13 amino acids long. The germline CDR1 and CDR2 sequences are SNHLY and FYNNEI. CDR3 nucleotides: TGTGCCAGCAGTCCCGGGACAGGCTATGGCTACACCTTC. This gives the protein CASSPGTGYGYTF. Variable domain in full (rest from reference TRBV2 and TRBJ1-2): EPEVTQTPSHQVTQMGQEVILRCVPISNHLYFYWYRQILGQKVEFLVSFYNNEISEKSEIFDDQFSVERPDGSNFTLKIRSTKLEDSAMYFCASSPGTGYGYTFGSGTRLTVV.

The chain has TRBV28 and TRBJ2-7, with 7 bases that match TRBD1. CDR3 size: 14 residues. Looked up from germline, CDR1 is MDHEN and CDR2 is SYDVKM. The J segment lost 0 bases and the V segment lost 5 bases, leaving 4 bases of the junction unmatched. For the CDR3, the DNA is TGTGCCAGCAGTCTACAGGGGTACTCCTACGAGCAGTACTTC. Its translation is CASSLQGYSYEQYF.

For the CDR3, the DNA is TGCGCCACCGGGACTAGTCGAACAGATACGCAGTATTTT. It is translated as CATGTSRTDTQYF. The chain uses TRBV10-2 and TRBJ2-3, with 8 bases aligning to TRBD2. The J segment lost 3 bases and the V segment lost 10 bases, leaving 6 bases of the junction unmatched. This CDR3 spans 13 amino acids. CDR1 is WSHSY and CDR2 is SAAADI in the germline V gene.

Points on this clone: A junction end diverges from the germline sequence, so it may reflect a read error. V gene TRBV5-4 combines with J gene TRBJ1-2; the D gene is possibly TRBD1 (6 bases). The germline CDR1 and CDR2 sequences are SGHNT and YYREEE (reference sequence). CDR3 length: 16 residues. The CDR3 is CASNNDYGGAHYGHTF. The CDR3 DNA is TGTGCCAGCAACAATGACTATGGGGGCGCTCACTATGGCCACACCTTC.

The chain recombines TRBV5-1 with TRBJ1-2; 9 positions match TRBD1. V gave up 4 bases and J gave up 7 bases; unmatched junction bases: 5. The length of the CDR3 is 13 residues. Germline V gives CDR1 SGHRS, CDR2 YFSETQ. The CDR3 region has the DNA TGCGCCAGCAGCAGAGACAGGGGGATTGGCTACACCTTC. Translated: CASSRDRGIGYTF. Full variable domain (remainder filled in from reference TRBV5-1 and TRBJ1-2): KAGVTQTPRYLIKTRGQQVTLSCSPISGHRSVSWYQQTPGQGLQFLFEYFSETQRNKGNFPGRFSGRQFSNSRSEMNVSTLELGDSALYLCASSRDRGIGYTFGSGTRLTVV.

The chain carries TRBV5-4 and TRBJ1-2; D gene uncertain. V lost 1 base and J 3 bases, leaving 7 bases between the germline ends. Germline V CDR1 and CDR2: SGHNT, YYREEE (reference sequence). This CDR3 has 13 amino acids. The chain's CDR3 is CASSLYRYYGYTF. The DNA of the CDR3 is TGTGCCAGCAGCTTGTACAGATACTATGGCTACACCTTC.

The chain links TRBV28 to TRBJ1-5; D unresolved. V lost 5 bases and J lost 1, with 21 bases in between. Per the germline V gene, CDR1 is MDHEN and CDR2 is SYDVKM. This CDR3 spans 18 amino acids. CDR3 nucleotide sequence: TGTGCCAGCAGTGGAAGGGAGGCCGAGGTGTGGAGCAATCAGCCCCAGCATTTT. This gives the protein CASSGREAEVWSNQPQHF.

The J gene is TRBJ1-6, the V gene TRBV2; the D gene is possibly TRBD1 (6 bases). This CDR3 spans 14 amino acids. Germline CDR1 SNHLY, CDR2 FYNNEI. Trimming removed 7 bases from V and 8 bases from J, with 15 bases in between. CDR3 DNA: TGTGCCAGCACCGTACAGGGATTCGATTCACCCCTCCACTTT. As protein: CASTVQGFDSPLHF.

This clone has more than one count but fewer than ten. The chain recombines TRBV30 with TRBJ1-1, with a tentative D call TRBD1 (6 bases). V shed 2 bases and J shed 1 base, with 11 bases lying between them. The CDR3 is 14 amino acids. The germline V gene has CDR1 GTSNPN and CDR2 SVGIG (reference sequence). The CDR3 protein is CAWSTKQGNTEAFF. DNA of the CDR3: TGTGCCTGGAGTACGAAACAGGGGAACACTGAAGCTTTCTTT.

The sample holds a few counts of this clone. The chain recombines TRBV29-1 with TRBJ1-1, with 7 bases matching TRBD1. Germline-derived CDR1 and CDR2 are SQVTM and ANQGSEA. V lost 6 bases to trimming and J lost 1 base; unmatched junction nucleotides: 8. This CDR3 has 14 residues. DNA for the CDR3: TGCAGCGTCAAAGAGACAGGGCCGAACACTGAAGCTTTCTTT. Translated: CSVKETGPNTEAFF.

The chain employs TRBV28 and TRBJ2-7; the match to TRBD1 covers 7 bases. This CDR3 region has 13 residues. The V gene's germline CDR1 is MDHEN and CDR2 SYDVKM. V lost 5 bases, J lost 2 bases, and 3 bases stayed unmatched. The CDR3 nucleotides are TGTGCCAGCAGTCCGGGACAGACCTACGAGCAGTACTTC. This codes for CASSPGQTYEQYF.

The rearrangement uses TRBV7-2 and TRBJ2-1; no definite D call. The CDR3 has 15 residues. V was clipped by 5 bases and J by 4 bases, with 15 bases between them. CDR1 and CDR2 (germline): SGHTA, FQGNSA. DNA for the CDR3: TGTGCCAGCAGCGCAGGCAGGTCCCTTTACAATGAGCAGTTCTTC. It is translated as CASSAGRSLYNEQFF.

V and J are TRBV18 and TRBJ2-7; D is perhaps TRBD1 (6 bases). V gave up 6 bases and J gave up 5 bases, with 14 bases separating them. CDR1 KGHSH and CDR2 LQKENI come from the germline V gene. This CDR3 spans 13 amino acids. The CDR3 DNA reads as TGTGCCAGCTCGCACAGGGACCCCGACGAGCAGTACTTC. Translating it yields CASSHRDPDEQYF.

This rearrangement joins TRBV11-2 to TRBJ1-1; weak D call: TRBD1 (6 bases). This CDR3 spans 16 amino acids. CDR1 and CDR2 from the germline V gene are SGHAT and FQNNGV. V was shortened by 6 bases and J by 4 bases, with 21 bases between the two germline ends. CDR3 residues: CASSPGSGGAGTEAFF. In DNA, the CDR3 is TGTGCCAGCAGTCCCGGGTCGGGGGGCGCAGGCACTGAAGCTTTCTTT.

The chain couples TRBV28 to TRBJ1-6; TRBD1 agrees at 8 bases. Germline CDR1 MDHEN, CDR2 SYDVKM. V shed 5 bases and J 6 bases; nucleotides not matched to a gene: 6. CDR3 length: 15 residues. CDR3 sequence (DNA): TGTGCCAGCAGTGGAACCGGGACAGGTAATTCACCCCTCCACTTT. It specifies CASSGTGTGNSPLHF. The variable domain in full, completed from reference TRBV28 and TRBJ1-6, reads DVKVTQSSRYLVKRTGEKVFLECVQDMDHENMFWYRQDPGLGLRLIYFSYDVKMKEKGDIPEGYSVSREKKERFSLILESASTNQTSMYLCASSGTGTGNSPLHFGNGTRLTVT.

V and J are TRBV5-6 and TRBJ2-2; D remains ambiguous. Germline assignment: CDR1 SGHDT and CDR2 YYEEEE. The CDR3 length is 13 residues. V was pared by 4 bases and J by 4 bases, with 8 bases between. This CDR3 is CASSIDFTGELFF. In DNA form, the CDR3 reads TGTGCCAGCAGCATAGATTTCACCGGGGAGCTGTTTTTT.

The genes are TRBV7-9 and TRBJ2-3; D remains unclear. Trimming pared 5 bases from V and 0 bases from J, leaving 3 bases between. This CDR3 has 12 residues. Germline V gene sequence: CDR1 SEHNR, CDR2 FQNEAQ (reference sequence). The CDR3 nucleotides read TGTGCCAGCAGCCCAAGCACAGATACGCAGTATTTT. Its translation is CASSPSTDTQYF.

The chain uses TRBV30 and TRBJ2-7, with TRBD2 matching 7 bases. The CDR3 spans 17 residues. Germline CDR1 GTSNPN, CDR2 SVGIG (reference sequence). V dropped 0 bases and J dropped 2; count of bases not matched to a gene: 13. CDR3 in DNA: TGTGCCTGGAGTGTAAACGTGGGGAGGGCCTTCGCCTACGAGCAGTACTTC. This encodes CAWSVNVGRAFAYEQYF.

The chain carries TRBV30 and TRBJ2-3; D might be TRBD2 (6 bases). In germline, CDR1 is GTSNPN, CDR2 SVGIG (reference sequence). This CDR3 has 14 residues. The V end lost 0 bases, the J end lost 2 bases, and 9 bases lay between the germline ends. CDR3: CAWSVTSYTDTQYF. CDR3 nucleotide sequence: TGTGCCTGGAGTGTTACTAGCTACACAGATACGCAGTATTTT.

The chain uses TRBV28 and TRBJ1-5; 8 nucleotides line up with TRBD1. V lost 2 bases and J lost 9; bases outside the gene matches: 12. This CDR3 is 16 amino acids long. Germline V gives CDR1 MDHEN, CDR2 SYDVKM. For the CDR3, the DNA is TGTGCCAGCAGTTTAGGGACAGGCTCCCTCGTTGGGCCCCAGCATTTT. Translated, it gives CASSLGTGSLVGPQHF.